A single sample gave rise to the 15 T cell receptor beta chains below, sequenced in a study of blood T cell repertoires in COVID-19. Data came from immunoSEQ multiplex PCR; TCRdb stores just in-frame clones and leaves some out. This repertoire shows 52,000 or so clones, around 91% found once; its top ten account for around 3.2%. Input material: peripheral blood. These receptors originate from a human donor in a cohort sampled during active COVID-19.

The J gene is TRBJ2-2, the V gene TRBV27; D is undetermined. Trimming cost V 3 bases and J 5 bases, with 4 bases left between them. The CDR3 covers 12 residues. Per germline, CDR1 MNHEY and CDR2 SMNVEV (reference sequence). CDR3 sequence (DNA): TGTGCCAGCAGTTTCTATACCGGGGAGCTGTTTTTT. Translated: CASSFYTGELFF.

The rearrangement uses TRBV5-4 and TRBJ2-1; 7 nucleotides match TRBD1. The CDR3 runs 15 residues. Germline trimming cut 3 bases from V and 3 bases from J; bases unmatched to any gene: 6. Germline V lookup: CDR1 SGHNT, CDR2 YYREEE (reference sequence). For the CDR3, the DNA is TGTGCCAGCAGCTGGGGACAGCAAAGCTACAATGAGCAGTTCTTC. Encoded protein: CASSWGQQSYNEQFF.

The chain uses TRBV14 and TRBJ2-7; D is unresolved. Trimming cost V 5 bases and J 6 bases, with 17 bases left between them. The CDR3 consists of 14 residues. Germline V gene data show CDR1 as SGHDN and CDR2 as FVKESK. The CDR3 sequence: CASSTEWQFSEQYF. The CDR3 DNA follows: TGTGCCAGCAGCACCGAATGGCAGTTCAGCGAGCAGTACTTC.

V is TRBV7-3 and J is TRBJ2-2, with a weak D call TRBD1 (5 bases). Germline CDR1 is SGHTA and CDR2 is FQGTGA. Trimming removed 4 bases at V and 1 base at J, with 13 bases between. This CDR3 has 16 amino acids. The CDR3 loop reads CASSSQGIMNTGELFF. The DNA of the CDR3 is TGTGCCAGCAGCTCCCAGGGCATTATGAACACCGGGGAGCTGTTTTTT.

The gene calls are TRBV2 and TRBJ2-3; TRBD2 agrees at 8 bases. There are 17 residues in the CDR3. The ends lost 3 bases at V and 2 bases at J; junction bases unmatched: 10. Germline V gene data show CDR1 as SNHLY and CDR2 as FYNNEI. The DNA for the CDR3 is TGTGCCAGCAGTGAGTTAACTAGCGGAGAATACACAGATACGCAGTATTTT. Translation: CASSELTSGEYTDTQYF.

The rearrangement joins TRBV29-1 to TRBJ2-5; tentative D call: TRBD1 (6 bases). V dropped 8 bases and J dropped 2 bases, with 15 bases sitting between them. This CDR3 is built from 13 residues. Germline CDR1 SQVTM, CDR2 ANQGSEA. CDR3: CSSRDTPQETQYF. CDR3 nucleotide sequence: TGCAGCAGCCGGGACACCCCTCAAGAGACCCAGTACTTC.

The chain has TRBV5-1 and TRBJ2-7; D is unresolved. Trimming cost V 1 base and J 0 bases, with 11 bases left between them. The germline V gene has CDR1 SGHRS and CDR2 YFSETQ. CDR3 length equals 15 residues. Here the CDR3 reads CASSLRSTLSYEQYF. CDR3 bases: TGCGCCAGCAGCTTGCGGTCCACCCTCTCCTACGAGCAGTACTTC.

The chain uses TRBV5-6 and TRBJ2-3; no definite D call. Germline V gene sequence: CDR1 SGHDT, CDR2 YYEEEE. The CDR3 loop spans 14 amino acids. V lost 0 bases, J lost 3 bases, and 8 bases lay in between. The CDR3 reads CASSLAFSTDTQYF. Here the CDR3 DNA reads TGTGCCAGCAGCTTGGCCTTTTCTACAGATACGCAGTATTTT.

The CDR3 protein is CASTRLAASTDTQYF. The CDR3 nucleotides read TGTGCCAGCACTAGACTAGCGGCTAGCACAGATACGCAGTATTTT. The V gene is TRBV2, the J gene TRBJ2-3; 9 nucleotides line up with TRBD2. Germline V CDR1 and CDR2: SNHLY, FYNNEI. The CDR3 sequence is 15 residues long. Trimming cost V 7 bases and J 0 bases; bases outside gene matches: 5.

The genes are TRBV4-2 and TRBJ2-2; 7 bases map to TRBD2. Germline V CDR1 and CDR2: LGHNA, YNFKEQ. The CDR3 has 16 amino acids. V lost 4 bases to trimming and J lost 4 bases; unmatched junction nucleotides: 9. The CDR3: CASSPLGRERTGELFF. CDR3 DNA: TGTGCCAGCAGCCCCCTAGGGCGGGAGCGCACCGGGGAGCTGTTTTTT.

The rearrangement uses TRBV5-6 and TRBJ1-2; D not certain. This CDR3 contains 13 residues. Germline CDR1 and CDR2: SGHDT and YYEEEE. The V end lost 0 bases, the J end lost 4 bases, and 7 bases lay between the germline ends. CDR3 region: CASSLEAGYGYTF. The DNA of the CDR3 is TGTGCCAGCAGCTTGGAGGCGGGCTATGGCTACACCTTC. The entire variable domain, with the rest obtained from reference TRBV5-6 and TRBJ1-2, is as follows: DAGVTQSPTHLIKTRGQQVTLRCSPKSGHDTVSWYQQALGQGPQFIFQYYEEEERQRGNFPDRFSGHQFPNYSSELNVNALLLGDSALYLCASSLEAGYGYTFGSGTRLTVV.

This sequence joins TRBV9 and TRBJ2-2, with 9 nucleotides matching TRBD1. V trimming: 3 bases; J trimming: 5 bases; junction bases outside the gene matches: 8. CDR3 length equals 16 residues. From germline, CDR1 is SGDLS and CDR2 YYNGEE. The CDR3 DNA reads TGTGCCAGCAGCGCCCTTGGGACAGGGAGGACCGGGGAGCTGTTTTTT. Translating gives CASSALGTGRTGELFF.

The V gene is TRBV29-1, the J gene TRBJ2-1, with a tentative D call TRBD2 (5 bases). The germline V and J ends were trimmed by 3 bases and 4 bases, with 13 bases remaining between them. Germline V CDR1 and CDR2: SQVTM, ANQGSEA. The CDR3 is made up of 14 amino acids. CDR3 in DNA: TGCAGCGTTGAGGTGGGAGTGGGGTACAATGAGCAGTTCTTC. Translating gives CSVEVGVGYNEQFF.

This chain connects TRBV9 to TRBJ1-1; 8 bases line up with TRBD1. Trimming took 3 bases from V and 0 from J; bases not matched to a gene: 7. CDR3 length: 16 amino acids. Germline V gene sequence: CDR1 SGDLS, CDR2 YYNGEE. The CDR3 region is CASSAGQGAMNTEAFF. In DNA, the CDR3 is TGTGCCAGCAGCGCTGGACAGGGAGCGATGAACACTGAAGCTTTCTTT.

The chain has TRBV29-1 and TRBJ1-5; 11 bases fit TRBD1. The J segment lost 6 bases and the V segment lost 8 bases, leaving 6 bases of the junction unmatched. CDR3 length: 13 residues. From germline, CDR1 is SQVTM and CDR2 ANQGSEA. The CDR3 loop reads CSSWDRGIQPQHF. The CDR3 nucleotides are TGCAGCTCCTGGGACAGGGGGATTCAGCCCCAGCATTTT.